The 10 T cell receptor beta chains listed next were all sequenced from one sample in a study of blood T cell repertoires in COVID-19. This table comes from immunoSEQ multiplex PCR, and its TCRdb copy is limited to in-frame clones, with some not included. In the table there are about 90,000 clones, roughly three quarters of which are singletons. The sample comprised peripheral blood. These TCRs come from an elderly woman with acute or convalescent COVID-19.

In its sample, this clone was seen once. V gene TRBV28 combines with J gene TRBJ2-1, with TRBD2 matching 7 bases. Germline V gene lookup returns CDR1 MDHEN and CDR2 SYDVKM. The V segment lost 3 bases and the J segment 2 bases; nucleotides outside the gene matches: 7. The CDR3 covers 16 residues. CDR3 loop: CASSLSLGGAYNEQFF. The CDR3 region has the DNA TGTGCCAGCAGTTTGTCCCTTGGGGGGGCCTACAATGAGCAGTTCTTC.

Comments on this clone: Other DNA sequences in this specimen translate into the identical CDR3. This sequence joins TRBV19 and TRBJ1-5; D unresolved. Per the germline V gene, CDR1 is LNHDA and CDR2 is SQIVND (reference sequence). V was clipped by 2 bases and J by 2 bases, with 7 bases between them. There are 14 residues in the CDR3. The CDR3, as DNA: TGTGCCAGTAGTATAACCGGGGGCAATCAGCCCCAGCATTTT. This encodes CASSITGGNQPQHF.

The chain is built from TRBV5-1 and TRBJ2-1, with D uncertain. The CDR3 loop spans 12 amino acids. The germline V gene encodes CDR1 SGHRS and CDR2 YFSETQ. V was pared by 0 bases and J by 12 bases, with 10 bases between. In DNA form, the CDR3 reads TGCGCCAGCAGCTTGGGTCCCGCAGGGCAGTTCTTC. Amino acid sequence: CASSLGPAGQFF. The full variable domain, in which reference TRBV5-1 and TRBJ2-1 provide the parts outside the CDR3, is KAGVTQTPRYLIKTRGQQVTLSCSPISGHRSVSWYQQTPGQGLQFLFEYFSETQRNKGNFPGRFSGRQFSNSRSEMNVSTLELGDSALYLCASSLGPAGQFFGPGTRLTVL.

The rearrangement joins TRBV12-3 or TRBV12-4 to TRBJ1-2, with D tentatively TRBD1 (6 bases). This CDR3 is 13 amino acids long. Trimming removed 5 bases at V and 4 bases at J, with 11 bases between. This chain's CDR3 is CASSGPGAYGYTF. The CDR3 bases are TGTGCCAGCAGTGGCCCAGGGGCCTATGGCTACACCTTC.

The genes are TRBV4-2 and TRBJ1-2; D remains ambiguous. The V gene lost 8 bases and the J gene lost 4 bases, with 11 bases spanning the gap. The CDR3 runs 12 residues. Germline V lookup: CDR1 LGHNA, CDR2 YNFKEQ. CDR3 coding DNA: TGTGCCAGCTATGCGGCGGTCTATGGCTACACCTTC. Protein product: CASYAAVYGYTF.

This clone was picked up a small number of times. This rearrangement joins TRBV4-3 to TRBJ2-5; TRBD2 matches at 11 bases. The V gene end was trimmed by 0 bases and the J gene end by 9 bases; junction bases not matched to a gene: 15. In germline, CDR1 is LGHNA, CDR2 YSLEER. The CDR3 is 18 amino acids. CDR3 in DNA: TGCGCCAGCAGCCAAGATGTAGTAGCGGGGGGGCTGGGAAGGGCCCAGTACTTC. Its protein is CASSQDVVAGGLGRAQYF.

The chain employs TRBV6-5 and TRBJ1-1; 7 bases agree with TRBD1. This CDR3 spans 16 amino acids. The junction had 7 bases not matched to a gene; V was cut back by 2 bases and J by 1 base. The germline V gene encodes CDR1 MNHEY and CDR2 SVGAGI. CDR3 DNA: TGTGCCAGCAGTTACCGCGGGACAGTGGGGAACACTGAAGCTTTCTTT. This sequence encodes CASSYRGTVGNTEAFF.

This clone came up a few times. The J gene is TRBJ1-1, the V gene TRBV7-2; the match to TRBD1 covers 8 bases. The CDR3 is 13 residues long. Trimming took 4 bases from V and 7 from J; bases not matched to a gene: 5. CDR1 SGHTA and CDR2 FQGNSA come from the germline V gene. The CDR3 region is CASSSTGGGEAFF. Here the CDR3 DNA reads TGTGCCAGCAGCTCAACAGGGGGTGGTGAAGCTTTCTTT.

The chain carries TRBV7-3 and TRBJ1-1, with a tentative D call TRBD1 (6 bases). The CDR3 is 14 amino acids. V was trimmed by 6 bases and J by 10 bases, leaving 21 bases between them. From germline, CDR1 is SGHTA and CDR2 FQGTGA. This CDR3 reads CASRSAGTQRAAFF. The CDR3 coding sequence is TGTGCCAGCAGGTCTGCCGGGACACAGAGAGCAGCTTTCTTT.

The CDR3, as DNA: TGCAGCGTGGTTGGTACAGGACCCGGGACTAGCGGCTACGAGCAGTACTTC. This codes for CSVVGTGPGTSGYEQYF. V is TRBV29-1 and J is TRBJ2-7; TRBD2 matches 11 bases. The CDR3 is made up of 17 amino acids. The germline CDR1 and CDR2 sequences are SQVTM and ANQGSEA. The ends lost 6 bases at V and 3 bases at J; junction bases unmatched: 16.